The rows below give T cell receptor beta chains drawn from one sample of a study of response to subunit inactivated influenza vaccine. TCRdb independently ran MiXCR on the RT-PCR reads; one entry per CDR3 protein. Among about 310,000 distinct CDR3 sequences listed, 20% to 25% were seen once. Sequencing was performed on PBMCs from blood, taken 21 months after vaccination. Receptor source: a man between 45 and 75 years old who received an inactivated influenza vaccine. Both conserved end residues are part of each CDR3. A D gene is named only where the DNA matches it firmly. Clone size is stated in some rows and not others, as once, few, many or a class when expanded.

cdr3_nt: TGTGCCAGTAGTCTGGGACAGGGGGCACGGGAGCAGTACTTC; cdr3_aa: CASSLGQGAREQYF; d_call: TRBD1; j_call: TRBJ2-7; clone_size: NA; v_call: TRBV19
cdr3_nt: TGTGCCAGCAGTTTGCTCGTCGGGCGGGAGCCCCTCTACAATGAGCAGTTCTTC; cdr3_aa: CASSLLVGREPLYNEQFF; d_call: TRBD2; j_call: TRBJ2-1; clone_size: NA; v_call: TRBV27
cdr3_nt: TGTGCCAGCAGCTTGGGCACAGGGGCGACGAACACCGGGGAGCTGTTTTTT; cdr3_aa: CASSLGTGATNTGELFF; d_call: TRBD1; j_call: TRBJ2-2; clone_size: few; v_call: TRBV11-2
cdr3_nt: TGTGCCAGCAGCTTAGCAAGCGGGAGTACCGGGGAGCTGTTTTTT; cdr3_aa: CASSLASGSTGELFF; d_call: TRBD2; j_call: TRBJ2-2; clone_size: NA; v_call: TRBV7-2
cdr3_nt: TGTGCCAGCAGCTTCCAGGGGGCGAGCACTGAAGCTTTCTTT; cdr3_aa: CASSFQGASTEAFF; d_call: TRBD1; j_call: TRBJ1-1; clone_size: few; v_call: TRBV5-4
cdr3_nt: TGTGCCAGCAGTTACTCGGAAACACCAGGATCCTACGAGCAGTACTTC; cdr3_aa: CASSYSETPGSYEQYF; d_call: NA; j_call: TRBJ2-7; clone_size: once; v_call: TRBV6-2/TRBV6-3
cdr3_nt: TGTGCCAGCAGCTTAACTCAGCCAGTTGAAAAACTGTTTTTT; cdr3_aa: CASSLTQPVEKLFF; d_call: NA; j_call: TRBJ1-4; clone_size: NA; v_call: TRBV7-9
cdr3_nt: TGCGCCAGCAGCGGGGCCCTAGGCTCCTACAATGAGCAGTTCTTC; cdr3_aa: CASSGALGSYNEQFF; d_call: NA; j_call: TRBJ2-1; clone_size: once; v_call: TRBV5-1
cdr3_nt: TGTGCCAGCAGCACCCAGGGGGCTTTCACAGATACGCAGTATTTT; cdr3_aa: CASSTQGAFTDTQYF; d_call: NA; j_call: TRBJ2-3; clone_size: NA; v_call: TRBV21-1
cdr3_nt: TGCAGTGCTTGGCACCTAGGTAGCACAGATACGCAGTATTTT; cdr3_aa: CSAWHLGSTDTQYF; d_call: NA; j_call: TRBJ2-3; clone_size: NA; v_call: TRBV20-1
cdr3_nt: TGCAGTGCTAGAAAACAGGGGAACAACACTGAAGCTTTCTTT; cdr3_aa: CSARKQGNNTEAFF; d_call: TRBD1; j_call: TRBJ1-1; clone_size: many; v_call: TRBV20-1
cdr3_nt: TGCGCCAGCAGCCAAGAAGCGGCCAGGTCGAGCTATGGCTACACCTTC; cdr3_aa: CASSQEAARSSYGYTF; d_call: NA; j_call: TRBJ1-2; clone_size: NA; v_call: TRBV4-3
cdr3_nt: TGCGCCAGCATGTTAAATATGAACACTGAAGCTTTCTTT; cdr3_aa: CASMLNMNTEAFF; d_call: NA; j_call: TRBJ1-1; clone_size: many; v_call: TRBV4-3
cdr3_nt: TGCAGCGTTCTGGGCAACTACGAGCAGTACTTC; cdr3_aa: CSVLGNYEQYF; d_call: NA; j_call: TRBJ2-7; clone_size: NA; v_call: TRBV29-1
cdr3_nt: TGTGCCAGCAGTTACTCGGGGCCGACAGGCTACACCTTC; cdr3_aa: CASSYSGPTGYTF; d_call: NA; j_call: TRBJ1-2; clone_size: NA; v_call: TRBV6-6
cdr3_nt: TGTGCCAGTAGTACCGCCCAAGGGTTCACTGAAGCTTTCTTT; cdr3_aa: CASSTAQGFTEAFF; d_call: NA; j_call: TRBJ1-1; clone_size: few; v_call: TRBV19
cdr3_nt: TGCAGTGTCAGGATGGGCGGCGGGGATGGCTACACCTTC; cdr3_aa: CSVRMGGGDGYTF; d_call: NA; j_call: TRBJ1-2; clone_size: NA; v_call: TRBV20-1
cdr3_nt: TGTGCCAGCAGTCCACTGACGTCACCAGATACGCAGTATTTT; cdr3_aa: CASSPLTSPDTQYF; d_call: NA; j_call: TRBJ2-3; clone_size: few; v_call: TRBV12-3/TRBV12-4
cdr3_nt: TGCAGTGCTAGCCTCCCGGGACTAGTAGTCTTC; cdr3_aa: CSASLPGLVVF; d_call: TRBD2; j_call: TRBJ2-5; clone_size: NA; v_call: TRBV20-1
cdr3_nt: TGTGCCAGCAGTTTCGCCGGGGGGGGCACCGGGGAGCTGTTTTTT; cdr3_aa: CASSFAGGGTGELFF; d_call: TRBD2; j_call: TRBJ2-2; clone_size: few; v_call: TRBV12-3/TRBV12-4
cdr3_nt: TGTGCCAGCAGCAACCGGGCGGGACAACGCACAGATACGCAGTATTTT; cdr3_aa: CASSNRAGQRTDTQYF; d_call: NA; j_call: TRBJ2-3; clone_size: few; v_call: TRBV7-8
cdr3_nt: TGTGCCAGCAGCGAAGTAATGTGGAGCACTGAAGCTTTCTTT; cdr3_aa: CASSEVMWSTEAFF; d_call: NA; j_call: TRBJ1-1; clone_size: NA; v_call: TRBV7-9
cdr3_nt: TGTGCCAGCAGCGGGGGGTGGAGACGGACTGAAGCTTTCTTT; cdr3_aa: CASSGGWRRTEAFF; d_call: NA; j_call: TRBJ1-1; clone_size: many; v_call: TRBV9
cdr3_nt: TGCAGTGCAAGGGGCGGGGGTCACACAGATACGCAGTATTTT; cdr3_aa: CSARGGGHTDTQYF; d_call: TRBD2; j_call: TRBJ2-3; clone_size: NA; v_call: TRBV20-1
cdr3_nt: TGTGCCAGCGGTAAAAGGACCGGGGAGCTGTTTTTT; cdr3_aa: CASGKRTGELFF; d_call: NA; j_call: TRBJ2-2; clone_size: NA; v_call: TRBV27
cdr3_nt: TGTGCCAGCAGCCAAGTAGGGCTACATCAGTTCTTC; cdr3_aa: CASSQVGLHQFF; d_call: NA; j_call: TRBJ2-1; clone_size: few; v_call: TRBV3-1
cdr3_nt: TGTGCCAGCAGTTTTATGGTCAGGGTCACAGATACGCAGTATTTT; cdr3_aa: CASSFMVRVTDTQYF; d_call: NA; j_call: TRBJ2-3; clone_size: NA; v_call: TRBV12-3/TRBV12-4
cdr3_nt: TGCAGTGCTAGAGATGGGGCTAGCGGTGAAGAGACCCAGTACTTC; cdr3_aa: CSARDGASGEETQYF; d_call: TRBD2; j_call: TRBJ2-5; clone_size: NA; v_call: TRBV20-1
cdr3_nt: TGTGCCAGCAGCTTAGTAGGGTATGGAAACACCATATATTTT; cdr3_aa: CASSLVGYGNTIYF; d_call: NA; j_call: TRBJ1-3; clone_size: many; v_call: TRBV7-2
cdr3_nt: TGCGCCAGCAGCCAAGCGCCACTAGCAGCAACACGAGATACGCAGTATTTT; cdr3_aa: CASSQAPLAATRDTQYF; d_call: NA; j_call: TRBJ2-3; clone_size: few; v_call: TRBV5-1
cdr3_nt: TGCAGCGTTGGCGAGCCCTACGAGCAGTACTTC; cdr3_aa: CSVGEPYEQYF; d_call: NA; j_call: TRBJ2-7; clone_size: NA; v_call: TRBV29-1
cdr3_nt: TGTGCCAGCAGTTGGCTAGCGGGGGAGACCGGGGAGCTGTTTTTT; cdr3_aa: CASSWLAGETGELFF; d_call: TRBD2; j_call: TRBJ2-2; clone_size: few; v_call: TRBV2
cdr3_nt: TGTGCCAGCAGCTCACTACAGGGGCGGGATGAAGCTTTCTTT; cdr3_aa: CASSSLQGRDEAFF; d_call: TRBD1; j_call: TRBJ1-1; clone_size: few; v_call: TRBV7-2
cdr3_nt: TGCGCCAGCAGCCAAACGGGGTTCAATCAAGAGACCCAGTACTTC; cdr3_aa: CASSQTGFNQETQYF; d_call: NA; j_call: TRBJ2-5; clone_size: few; v_call: TRBV4-1
cdr3_nt: TGTGCCAGCAGTTTAACAGGACAAACGAGCTCCTACGAGCAGTACTTC; cdr3_aa: CASSLTGQTSSYEQYF; d_call: NA; j_call: TRBJ2-7; clone_size: few; v_call: TRBV12-3/TRBV12-4
cdr3_nt: TGTGCCAGCAGCTTGGCGGCGGCGCCCCACTATGGCTACACCTTC; cdr3_aa: CASSLAAAPHYGYTF; d_call: NA; j_call: TRBJ1-2; clone_size: NA; v_call: TRBV5-5
cdr3_nt: TGCAGCGTTGCCCGGGCCTCTAGCGGGAGTACAGATACGCAGTATTTT; cdr3_aa: CSVARASSGSTDTQYF; d_call: TRBD2; j_call: TRBJ2-3; clone_size: NA; v_call: TRBV29-1
cdr3_nt: TGTGCCAGCTCACCATCACAGATCTCCTACGAGCAGTACTTC; cdr3_aa: CASSPSQISYEQYF; d_call: NA; j_call: TRBJ2-7; clone_size: NA; v_call: TRBV18
cdr3_nt: TGTGCCAGCAGTTTTACGCCGGGACAGGGGTCAGATACGCAGTATTTT; cdr3_aa: CASSFTPGQGSDTQYF; d_call: TRBD1; j_call: TRBJ2-3; clone_size: NA; v_call: TRBV7-9
cdr3_nt: TGTGCCAGCAGAGAGGGACAGGGTCAAGAGACCCAGTACTTC; cdr3_aa: CASREGQGQETQYF; d_call: TRBD1; j_call: TRBJ2-5; clone_size: many; v_call: TRBV2
cdr3_nt: TGCGCCAGCAGCTTCAGCCCCGCTTCCGGGACAACTGGGGCCAACGTCCTGACTTTC; cdr3_aa: CASSFSPASGTTGANVLTF; d_call: NA; j_call: TRBJ2-6; clone_size: NA; v_call: TRBV5-1
cdr3_nt: TGTGCCAGCAGTGCCGACAGAATAGCGTACAATGAGCAGTTCTTC; cdr3_aa: CASSADRIAYNEQFF; d_call: NA; j_call: TRBJ2-1; clone_size: NA; v_call: TRBV6-2/TRBV6-3
cdr3_nt: TGCGCCAGCAGCCCGCAGAGCCGTCAAGAGACCCAGTACTTC; cdr3_aa: CASSPQSRQETQYF; d_call: NA; j_call: TRBJ2-5; clone_size: few; v_call: TRBV5-1
cdr3_nt: TGTGCCAGCAGTTTTACGACAAATTCCTACGAGCAGTACTTC; cdr3_aa: CASSFTTNSYEQYF; d_call: NA; j_call: TRBJ2-7; clone_size: NA; v_call: TRBV12-3/TRBV12-4
cdr3_nt: TGTGCCAGCAGCCAAGCCCCAGGGAGTAGCGGCAATCAGCCCCAGCATTTT; cdr3_aa: CASSQAPGSSGNQPQHF; d_call: NA; j_call: TRBJ1-5; clone_size: NA; v_call: TRBV3-1
cdr3_nt: TGTGCCAGCAGCCAAGCGGCAGGGGTGGGTGAGCAGTACTTC; cdr3_aa: CASSQAAGVGEQYF; d_call: NA; j_call: TRBJ2-7; clone_size: NA; v_call: TRBV3-1
cdr3_nt: TGCGCCAGCAGCTTTAGACCGACCGGGGAGCTGTTTTTT; cdr3_aa: CASSFRPTGELFF; d_call: NA; j_call: TRBJ2-2; clone_size: few; v_call: TRBV5-1
cdr3_nt: TGCGCCAGCAGCCAAGATCATCGGGCCGATAATGAAAAACTGTTTTTT; cdr3_aa: CASSQDHRADNEKLFF; d_call: NA; j_call: TRBJ1-4; clone_size: NA; v_call: TRBV4-3
cdr3_nt: TGTGCCAGCACTCCTGTGGGCGCACACGTCGCTTATGGCTACACCTTC; cdr3_aa: CASTPVGAHVAYGYTF; d_call: NA; j_call: TRBJ1-2; clone_size: few; v_call: TRBV6-1
cdr3_nt: TGTGCCAGCAGCTTAGCAGGGCACCACTCTGGAAACACCATATATTTT; cdr3_aa: CASSLAGHHSGNTIYF; d_call: NA; j_call: TRBJ1-3; clone_size: few; v_call: TRBV7-2